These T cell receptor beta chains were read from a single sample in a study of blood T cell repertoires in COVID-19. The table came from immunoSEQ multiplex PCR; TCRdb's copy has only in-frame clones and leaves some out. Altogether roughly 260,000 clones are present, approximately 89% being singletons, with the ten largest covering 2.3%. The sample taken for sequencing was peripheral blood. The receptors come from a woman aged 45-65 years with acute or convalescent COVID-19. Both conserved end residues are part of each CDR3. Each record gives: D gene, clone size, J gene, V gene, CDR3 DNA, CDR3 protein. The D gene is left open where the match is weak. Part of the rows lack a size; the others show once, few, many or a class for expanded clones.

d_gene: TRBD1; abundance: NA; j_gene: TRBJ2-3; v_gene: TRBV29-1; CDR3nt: TGCAGCGTTGAGGGGACAGCCCCTAGCACAGATACGCAGTATTTT; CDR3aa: CSVEGTAPSTDTQYF
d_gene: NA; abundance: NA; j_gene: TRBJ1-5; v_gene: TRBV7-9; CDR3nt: TGTGCCAGCAGCTTCCAGGGCGGTTCGGATCAGCCCCAGCATTTT; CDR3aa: CASSFQGGSDQPQHF
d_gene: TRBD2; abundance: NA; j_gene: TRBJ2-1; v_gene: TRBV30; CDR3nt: TGTGCCTGGAGTTCCGGGTCTAGCGGTAGGGATGAGCAGTTCTTC; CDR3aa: CAWSSGSSGRDEQFF
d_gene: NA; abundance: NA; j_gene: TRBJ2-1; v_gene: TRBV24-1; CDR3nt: TGTGCCACCAGTGGCCGAGATGGTTCCTACAATGAGCAGTTCTTC; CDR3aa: CATSGRDGSYNEQFF
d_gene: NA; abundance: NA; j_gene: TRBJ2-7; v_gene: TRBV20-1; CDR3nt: TGCAGTGCTAGTCGGGACACCTACGAGCAGTACTTC; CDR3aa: CSASRDTYEQYF
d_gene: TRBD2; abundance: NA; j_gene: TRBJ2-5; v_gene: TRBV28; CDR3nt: TGTGCCAGCAGTTTTAGCCGCGGGAGACCCTCAGAGACCCAGTACTTC; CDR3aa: CASSFSRGRPSETQYF
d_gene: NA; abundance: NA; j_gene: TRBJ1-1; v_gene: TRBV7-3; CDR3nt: TGTGCCAGCAGCACGCGGACTAACACTGAAGCTTTCTTT; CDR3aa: CASSTRTNTEAFF
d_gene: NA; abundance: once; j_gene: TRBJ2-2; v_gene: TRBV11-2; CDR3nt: TGTGCCAGCAGCCAGGCGAGCGGAAACACCGGGGAGCTGTTTTTT; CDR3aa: CASSQASGNTGELFF
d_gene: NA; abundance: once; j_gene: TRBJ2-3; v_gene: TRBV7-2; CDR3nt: TGTGCCAGCAGCTACCAGACAGCCACAGATACGCAGTATTTT; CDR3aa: CASSYQTATDTQYF
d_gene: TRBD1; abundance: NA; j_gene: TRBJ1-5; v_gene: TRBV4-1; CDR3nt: TGCGCCAGCAGCCAGGCTATGACAGGGGTCAATCAGCCCCAGCATTTT; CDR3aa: CASSQAMTGVNQPQHF
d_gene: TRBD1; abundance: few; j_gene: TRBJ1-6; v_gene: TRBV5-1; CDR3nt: TGCGCCAGCAGCTTAACCGACAGGGGGTATTCACCCCTCCACTTT; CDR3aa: CASSLTDRGYSPLHF
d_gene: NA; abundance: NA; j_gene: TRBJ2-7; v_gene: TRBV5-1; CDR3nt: TGCGCCAGCTCCCCAGGGGTAGCGTTGAAATACGAGCAGTACTTC; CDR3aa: CASSPGVALKYEQYF
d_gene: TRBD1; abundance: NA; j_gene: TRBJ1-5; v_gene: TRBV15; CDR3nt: TGTGCCACCAGCAGGAGGACAGGGGATGCGGGCAATCAGCCCCAGCATTTT; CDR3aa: CATSRRTGDAGNQPQHF
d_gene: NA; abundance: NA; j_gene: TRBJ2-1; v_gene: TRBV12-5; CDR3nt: TGTGCTAGTGGTTTGGGTACAGGGCCGGATGAGCAGTTCTTC; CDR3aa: CASGLGTGPDEQFF
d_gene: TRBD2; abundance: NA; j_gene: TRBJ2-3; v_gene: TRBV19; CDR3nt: TGTGCCAGTAAAATTGGAGGGAGGGGAACAGATACGCAGTATTTT; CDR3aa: CASKIGGRGTDTQYF
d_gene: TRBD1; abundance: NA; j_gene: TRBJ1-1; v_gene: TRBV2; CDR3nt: TGTGCCAGCAGGGGACAGGGGATAACTGAAGCTTTCTTT; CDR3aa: CASRGQGITEAFF
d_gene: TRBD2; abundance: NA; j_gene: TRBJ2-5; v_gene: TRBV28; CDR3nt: TGTGCCAGCAGCTCTCTTCTAGCGGGAGGGCCCATCGAGGAGTGGACCCAGTACTTC; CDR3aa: CASSSLLAGGPIEEWTQYF
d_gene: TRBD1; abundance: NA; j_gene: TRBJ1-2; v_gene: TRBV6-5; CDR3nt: TGTGCCAGCACCGAGGGACAGGGGGCTAACTATGGCTACACCTTC; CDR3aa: CASTEGQGANYGYTF
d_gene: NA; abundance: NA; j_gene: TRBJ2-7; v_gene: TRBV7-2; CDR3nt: TGTGCCAGCAGGGACTTGGTTGACTACGAGCAGTACTTC; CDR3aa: CASRDLVDYEQYF
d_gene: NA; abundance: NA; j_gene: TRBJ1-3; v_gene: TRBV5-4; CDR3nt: TGTGCCAGCAGCTTGTCCGGTACTGGAAACACCATATATTTT; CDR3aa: CASSLSGTGNTIYF
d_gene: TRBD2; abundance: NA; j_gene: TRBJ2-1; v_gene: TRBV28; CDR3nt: TGTGCCAGCCAAGCGGGAGTGGCCGTGCGGGAGCAGTTCTTC; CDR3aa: CASQAGVAVREQFF
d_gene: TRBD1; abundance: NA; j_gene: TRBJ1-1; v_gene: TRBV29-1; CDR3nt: TGCAGCGTTAAGGGACAGAGGATGAACACTGAAGCTTTCTTT; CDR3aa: CSVKGQRMNTEAFF
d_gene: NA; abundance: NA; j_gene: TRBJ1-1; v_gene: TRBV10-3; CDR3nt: TGTGCCATCAGTGGGAACGCGGCCAACACTGAAGCTTTCTTT; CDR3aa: CAISGNAANTEAFF
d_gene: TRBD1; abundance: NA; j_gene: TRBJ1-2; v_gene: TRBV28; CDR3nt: TGTGCCAGCAGTCGACCCGGGACAGGGAACTATGGCTACACCTTC; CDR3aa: CASSRPGTGNYGYTF
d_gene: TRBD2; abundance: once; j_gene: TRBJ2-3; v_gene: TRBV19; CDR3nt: TGTGCCAGTAGTGGGGAGACTAGCGGGAGGGATACGCAGTATTTT; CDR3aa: CASSGETSGRDTQYF
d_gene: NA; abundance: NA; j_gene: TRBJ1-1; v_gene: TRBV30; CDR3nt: TGTGCCTGGAGTTCCAGAGGGTGGGGGGTGGCTTTCTTT; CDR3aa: CAWSSRGWGVAFF
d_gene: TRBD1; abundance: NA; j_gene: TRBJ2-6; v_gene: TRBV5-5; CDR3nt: TGTGCCAGCAGCTTGGCCCCCCCGGGACAGGGGGCTGGGGCCAACGTCCTGACTTTC; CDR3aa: CASSLAPPGQGAGANVLTF
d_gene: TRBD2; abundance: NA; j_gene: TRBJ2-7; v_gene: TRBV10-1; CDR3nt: TGCGCCAGCAGTGAGTCGATTACGCGGGAGGGCCTGGTTTTAAATTCTCACGAGCAGTACTTC; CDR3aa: CASSESITREGLVLNSHEQYF
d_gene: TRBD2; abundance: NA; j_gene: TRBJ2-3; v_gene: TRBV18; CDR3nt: TGTGCCAGCTCACCAGTCCTAGCGGGGATGAACACAGATACGCAGTATTTT; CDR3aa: CASSPVLAGMNTDTQYF
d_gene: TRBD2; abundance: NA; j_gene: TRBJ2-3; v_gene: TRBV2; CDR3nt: TGTGCCAGCAGAGTAGCGGGAGGAGTAGATACGCAGTATTTT; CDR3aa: CASRVAGGVDTQYF
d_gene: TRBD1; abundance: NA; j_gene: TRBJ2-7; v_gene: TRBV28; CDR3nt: TGTGCCAGCAATGAACAGGGGTCCTCCTACGAGCAGTACTTC; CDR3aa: CASNEQGSSYEQYF
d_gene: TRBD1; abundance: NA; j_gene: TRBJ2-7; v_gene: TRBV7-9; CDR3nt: TGTGCCAGCAGCTCAGCAATTGGACAGGGGCCGTCCTACGAGCAGTACTTC; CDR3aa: CASSSAIGQGPSYEQYF
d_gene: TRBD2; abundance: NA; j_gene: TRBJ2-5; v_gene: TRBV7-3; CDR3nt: TGTGCCAGCAGTAAACCCAGGGGTACCGAAGAAGCGGGAGCTTTGGAGACCCAGTACTTC; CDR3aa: CASSKPRGTEEAGALETQYF
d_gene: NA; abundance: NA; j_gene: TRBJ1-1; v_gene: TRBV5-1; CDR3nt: TGCGCCAGCAGCTTGGAGTTGGGCAGGGTACGAACTGAAGCTTTCTTT; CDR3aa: CASSLELGRVRTEAFF
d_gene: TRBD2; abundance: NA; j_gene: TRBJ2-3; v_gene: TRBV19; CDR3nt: TGTGCCAGTAGTATTGGAGCGGGAGAGACAGATACGCAGTATTTT; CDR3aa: CASSIGAGETDTQYF
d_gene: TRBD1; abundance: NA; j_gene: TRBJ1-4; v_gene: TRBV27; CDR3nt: TGTGCCAGCAGTTATCCAGGGGGAGGACTGTTTTTT; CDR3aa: CASSYPGGGLFF
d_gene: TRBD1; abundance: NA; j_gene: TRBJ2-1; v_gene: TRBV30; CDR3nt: TGTGCCTGGAGAGATCCGGGACAGGGGGTTTCTGAGCAGTTCTTC; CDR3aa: CAWRDPGQGVSEQFF
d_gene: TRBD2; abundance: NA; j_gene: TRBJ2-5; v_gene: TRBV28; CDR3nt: TGTGCCAGCAGTTTATGGGCTAGCGGAAAAGAGACCCAGTACTTC; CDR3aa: CASSLWASGKETQYF
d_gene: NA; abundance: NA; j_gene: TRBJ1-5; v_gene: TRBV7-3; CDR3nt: TGTGCCAGCAGTTATCAGGGTATCGGGTATAAGCCCCAGCATTTT; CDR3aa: CASSYQGIGYKPQHF
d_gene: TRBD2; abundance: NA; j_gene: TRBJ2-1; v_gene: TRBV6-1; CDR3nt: TGTGCCAGCAGTGAAGGTAGGGCAGCGGGAGGGATCTACAATGAGCAGTTCTTC; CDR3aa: CASSEGRAAGGIYNEQFF
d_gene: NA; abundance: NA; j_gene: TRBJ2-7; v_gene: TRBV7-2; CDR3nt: TGTGCCAGCAGCTCAGCCATATATAGCGCCTACGAGCAGTACTTC; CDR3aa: CASSSAIYSAYEQYF
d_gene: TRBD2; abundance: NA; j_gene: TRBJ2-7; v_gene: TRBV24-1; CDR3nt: TGTGCCACCAGTGACCCCGGACTAGCGGGAGGGCCCTACGAGCAGTACTTC; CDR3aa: CATSDPGLAGGPYEQYF
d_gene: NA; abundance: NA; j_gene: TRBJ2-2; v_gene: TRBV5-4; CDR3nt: TGTGCCAGCAGCTTCCCGGGGACCGGGGAGCTGTTTTTT; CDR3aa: CASSFPGTGELFF
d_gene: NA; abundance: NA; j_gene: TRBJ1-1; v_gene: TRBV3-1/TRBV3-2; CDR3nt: TGTGCCAGCAGCCGTCGGGACACCATGAACACTGAAGCTTTCTTT; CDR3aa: CASSRRDTMNTEAFF
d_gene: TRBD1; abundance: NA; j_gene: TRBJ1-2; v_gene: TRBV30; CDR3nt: TGTGCCTGGTGGGACAGGGGGATTAATGGCTACACCTTC; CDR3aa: CAWWDRGINGYTF
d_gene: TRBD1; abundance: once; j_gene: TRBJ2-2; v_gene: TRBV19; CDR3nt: TGTGCCAGTTCCGACAGGGTAAATGCCGGGGAGCTGTTTTTT; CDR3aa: CASSDRVNAGELFF
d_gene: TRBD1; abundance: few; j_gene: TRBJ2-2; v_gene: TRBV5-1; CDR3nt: TGCGCCAGCAGCTCGGAACCCGGGACAGCGAACACCGGGGAGCTGTTTTTT; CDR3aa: CASSSEPGTANTGELFF
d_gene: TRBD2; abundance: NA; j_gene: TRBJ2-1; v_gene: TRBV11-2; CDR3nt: TGTGCCAGCAGCTTAGATTTTTTCGGGAGGGCCTACAATGAGCAGTTCTTC; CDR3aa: CASSLDFFGRAYNEQFF
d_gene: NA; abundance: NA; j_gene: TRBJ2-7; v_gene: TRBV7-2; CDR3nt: TGTGCCAGCACCTTCGGTCAGCTGCAGGCCGAGCAGTACTTC; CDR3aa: CASTFGQLQAEQYF
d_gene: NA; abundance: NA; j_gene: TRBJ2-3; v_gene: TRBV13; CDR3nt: TGTGCCAGCAGCTTACGGGGATTCACAGATACGCAGTATTTT; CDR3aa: CASSLRGFTDTQYF
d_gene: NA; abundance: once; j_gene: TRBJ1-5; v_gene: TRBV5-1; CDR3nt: TGCGCCAGCAGCTTTAGTAGCAATCAGCCCCAGCATTTT; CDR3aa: CASSFSSNQPQHF